Listed here are 6 T cell receptor beta chains from one sample, sequenced in a study of blood T cells in healthy people across ages. Primed by a sample-barcoded 5' primer and a J-beta primer mix, a second PCR proceeded for roughly 6 to 12 cycles. TCRdb re-called the 5' RACE reads with MiXCR, one entry per CDR3 protein. The sample lists under 800,000 distinct CDR3 sequences; roughly 45% were seen once. Sequencing input: blood. These TCRs come from a woman aged 60-75 years in good health.

This chain links TRBV14 with TRBJ1-6; D is unclear. Germline loops: CDR1 SGHDN, CDR2 FVKESK. The length of the CDR3 is 15 residues. V was shortened by 3 bases and J by 0 bases, with 6 bases between the two germline ends. As DNA, the CDR3 is TGTGCCAGCAGCCAGCAGAGCTCCTATAATTCACCCCTCCACTTT. This translates into CASSQQSSYNSPLHF.

The V gene is TRBV14, the J gene TRBJ2-1; D perhaps matches TRBD2 (7 bases). The CDR3 covers 16 residues. V was shortened by 1 base and J by 11 bases, with 21 bases between the two germline ends. Germline lookup yields CDR1 SGHDN and CDR2 FVKESK. CDR3: CASSQGPGLGGYKQFF. The DNA of the CDR3 is TGTGCCAGCAGCCAAGGACCCGGACTAGGGGGATATAAGCAGTTCTTC. Full variable domain (remainder filled in from reference TRBV14 and TRBJ2-1): EAGVTQFPSHSVIEKGQTVTLRCDPISGHDNLYWYRRVMGKEIKFLLHFVKESKQDESGMPNNRFLAERTGGTYSTLKVQPAELEDSGVYFCASSQGPGLGGYKQFFGPGTRLTVL.

The V gene is TRBV3-1, the J gene TRBJ2-1; D may match TRBD1 or TRBD2 (5 bases each). V gave up 3 bases and J gave up 15 bases, with 18 bases separating them. Per germline, CDR1 LGHDT and CDR2 YNNKEL (reference sequence). The CDR3 contains 13 residues. The CDR3 reads CASSQIGTKVLFF. The CDR3 DNA reads as TGTGCCAGCAGCCAGATAGGGACCAAAGTTCTGTTCTTC.

This clonotype was detected only a few times. The chain combines TRBV29-1 with TRBJ1-2; 7 bases align to TRBD1. Germline trimming cut 1 base from V and 5 bases from J; bases unmatched to any gene: 7. The CDR3 runs 14 residues. CDR1 is SQVTM and CDR2 is ANQGSEA in the germline V gene. In DNA form, the CDR3 reads TGCAGCGTTGAAGCGACAGGGTGGTTTTATGGCTACACCTTC. It specifies CSVEATGWFYGYTF.

The table lists this clonotype with many counts. The J gene is TRBJ2-7, the V gene TRBV6-2 or TRBV6-3; 7 nucleotides line up with TRBD2. CDR3 length: 15 residues. V lost 7 bases and J lost 2; bases outside the gene matches: 11. Germline-derived CDR1 and CDR2 are MNHEY and SVGEGT. The CDR3 loop is CASTDGASGTYEQYF. CDR3 sequence (DNA): TGTGCCAGCACCGACGGGGCTAGCGGAACCTACGAGCAGTACTTC.

This chain uses TRBV29-1 with TRBJ1-2; D gene uncertain. CDR3 length: 12 amino acids. V was cut by 0 bases and J by 10 bases, with 12 bases left in between. Germline CDR1 is SQVTM and CDR2 is ANQGSEA. The CDR3 loop reads CSVEDRPRHYTF. In DNA form, the CDR3 reads TGCAGCGTTGAAGATCGGCCGCGTCACTACACCTTC.